The 19 T cell receptor beta chains presented below share a single source sample, sequenced in a study of post-analysis software for immune sequencing data. Built from TCR beta cDNA, the libraries had unique molecular identifiers in them. MiXCR, applied by TCRdb to the PCR reads, yields one record per CDR3 protein. The sample yields roughly 200,000 distinct CDR3 sequences, about 30% seen once. Antigens of these TCRs are unknown. Study findings and constraints: Higher frequency in patients than in controls was seen for a handful of TRBV segments, with TRBV5-6, TRBV5-1 and TRBV20-1 among them.

Sequencing was carried out using blood. The receptors shown here come from a girl aged 2 to 17 with multiple sclerosis.

This clonotype was counted ten times or more. This chain links TRBV28 with TRBJ1-2; no clear D gene. The CDR3 extends over 14 amino acids. Germline V CDR1 and CDR2: MDHEN, SYDVKM. Trimming left V 4 bases short and J 4 bases short, with 13 bases between. CDR3 sequence reads: CASSSPGVGYGYTF. The CDR3 DNA sequence: TGTGCCAGCAGTTCCCCCGGGGTTGGCTATGGCTACACCTTC.

The sample holds many counts of this clonotype. The chain links TRBV7-9 to TRBJ2-7, with D uncertain. The length of the CDR3 is 13 residues. Germline-derived CDR1 and CDR2 are SEHNR and FQNEAQ (reference sequence). V was clipped by 5 bases and J by 4 bases, with 12 bases between them. The CDR3 nucleotides are TGTGCCAGCAGCCCCGGAGTCGGGTACGAGCAGTACTTC. Its translation: CASSPGVGYEQYF.

This clonotype was seen at least ten times. This CDR3 is CSARPRTSGSLPDTQYF. CDR3 sequence (DNA): TGCAGTGCTAGACCGAGGACTAGCGGGAGTTTGCCAGATACGCAGTATTTT. The chain uses TRBV20-1 and TRBJ2-3, with 13 bases matching TRBD2. V trimming: 2 bases; J trimming: 4 bases; junction bases outside the gene matches: 9. Germline V CDR1 and CDR2: DFQATT, SNEGSKA (reference sequence). The CDR3 is made up of 17 amino acids.

The V gene is TRBV6-1, the J gene TRBJ1-5; D might be TRBD1 (5 bases). Germline V CDR1 and CDR2: MNHNS, SASEGT. Trimming pared 3 bases from V and 8 bases from J, leaving 11 bases between. This CDR3 spans 13 amino acids. The CDR3 region is CASSDRDMKPQHF. The DNA of the CDR3 is TGTGCCAGCAGTGACAGGGATATGAAGCCCCAGCATTTT.

This clonotype occurred once. CDR3 nucleotides: TGCAGTGCTTATGAGACCAAAATCCAAGAGACCCAGTACTTC. This sequence encodes CSAYETKIQETQYF. This sequence joins TRBV20-1 and TRBJ2-5; D is ambiguous. The CDR3 totals 14 residues. The germline V gene has CDR1 DFQATT and CDR2 SNEGSKA (reference sequence). V gave up 5 bases and J gave up 1 base, with 14 bases separating them.

A note on this clonotype: The junction departs from germline at one end; a sequencing error may be responsible. The CDR3 loop is CASSLGPGQVSYERYF. The CDR3 nucleotides are TGTGCCAGCAGCTTAGGACCCGGACAGGTCTCCTACGAGCGGTACTTC. The chain carries TRBV7-2 and TRBJ2-7; 7 bases match TRBD1. The CDR3 totals 16 residues. Germline CDR1 reads SGHTA; CDR2 reads FQGNSA. Complete variable domain (other parts from reference TRBV7-2 and TRBJ2-7): GAGVSQSPSNKVTEKGKDVELRCDPISGHTALYWYRQSLGQGLEFLIYFQGNSAPDKSGLPSDRFSAERTGGSVSTLTIQRTQQEDSAVYLCASSLGPGQVSYERYFGPGTRLTVT.

This clonotype was counted a single time. A much larger clonotype is one base distant, so this may be a read error. The V gene is TRBV6-5, the J gene TRBJ1-2; unclear D gene. The CDR3 sequence is 16 residues long. The germline gives CDR1 MNHEY, CDR2 SVGAGI. Here the CDR3 DNA reads TGTGCCGGCAGCCCGGTCGGATTTACAGAGAACTATGGCTACACCTTC. It specifies CAGSPVGFTENYGYTF.

About this clonotype itself: A clone one base away is much larger, so this may be a read error. The chain has TRBV4-2 and TRBJ1-2; a weak D match, TRBD1 (5 bases). The CDR3 is 16 residues long. Looked up from germline, CDR1 is LGHNA and CDR2 is YNFKEQ. The CDR3 loop is CTSSQAPGVFGGGYTF. CDR3 sequence (DNA): TGTACCAGCAGCCAAGCTCCCGGCGTTTTCGGGGGTGGCTACACCTTC.

The chain uses TRBV12-3 or TRBV12-4 and TRBJ2-4; tentative D call: TRBD2 (5 bases). The CDR3 sequence is 14 residues long. The V end was cut by 7 bases, the J end by 5 bases, with 15 bases between. CDR3: CASKGSGVQNIQYF. DNA of the CDR3: TGTGCCAGCAAGGGCTCCGGGGTCCAAAACATTCAGTACTTC.

Only a few counts were recorded for this clonotype. The V and J genes are TRBV6-1 and TRBJ1-1, with 7 positions matching TRBD1. The CDR3 loop spans 15 amino acids. V trimming: 7 bases; J trimming: 4 bases; junction bases outside the gene matches: 12. Looked up from germline, CDR1 is MNHNS and CDR2 is SASEGT. The chain's CDR3 is CASTLGQDGFTEAFF. The CDR3 DNA follows: TGTGCCAGCACCCTAGGACAGGATGGTTTCACTGAAGCTTTCTTT.

This clonotype was recorded at least ten times. J is TRBJ1-1 and V is TRBV29-1; D is unclear. The CDR3 has 13 residues. Looked up from germline, CDR1 is SQVTM and CDR2 is ANQGSEA. V was pared by 2 bases and J by 4 bases, with 11 bases between. The CDR3 is CSVESNRGTEAFF. CDR3 coding DNA: TGCAGCGTTGAATCTAACCGGGGCACTGAAGCTTTCTTT.

The table lists this clonotype with many counts. The chain couples TRBV12-3 or TRBV12-4 to TRBJ2-1, with D perhaps matching TRBD2 (5 bases). Trimming removed 7 bases at V and 4 bases at J, with 20 bases between. The CDR3 runs to 16 residues. This CDR3 reads CASTPTGGLEYNEQFF. In DNA form, the CDR3 reads TGTGCCAGCACCCCCACCGGCGGGCTCGAGTACAATGAGCAGTTCTTC.

This clonotype has just a few counts. The V call is TRBV5-1, the J call TRBJ2-5; D gene unclear. This CDR3 has 14 residues. Germline values: CDR1 SGHRS, CDR2 YFSETQ. V was cut by 0 bases and J by 0 bases, with 6 bases left in between. CDR3 DNA sequence: TGCGCCAGCAGCTTGGTCGCGTACCAAGAGACCCAGTACTTC. Its protein is CASSLVAYQETQYF.

This clonotype has a handful of counts. The rearrangement joins TRBV7-2 to TRBJ1-1; D is unresolved. The CDR3 extends over 12 amino acids. Trimming took off 3 bases at V and 9 bases at J, with 11 bases between the two ends. The germline gives CDR1 SGHTA, CDR2 FQGNSA. The CDR3 nucleotides read TGTGCCAGCAGCTTGTTAGGACGTAAAGCTTTCTTT. It is translated as CASSLLGRKAFF.

This chain uses TRBV20-1 with TRBJ2-7; 11 nucleotides align to TRBD2. The CDR3 has 17 amino acids. CDR1 and CDR2 from the germline V gene are DFQATT and SNEGSKA (reference sequence). V lost 4 bases, J lost 2 bases, and 13 bases stayed unmatched. CDR3 DNA sequence: TGCAGTGCTACGAAACCGACTAGCGGGGCCGTCCCCTACGAGCAGTACTTC. It codes for CSATKPTSGAVPYEQYF.

This clonotype came up many times. The rearrangement joins TRBV15 to TRBJ2-1; D is undetermined. The CDR3 runs 15 residues. Trimming removed 2 bases at V and 2 bases at J, with 10 bases between. The germline V gene has CDR1 LNHNV and CDR2 YYDKDF (reference sequence). In nucleotides, the CDR3 is TGTGCCACCAGCAGATTGCAGAGCGCCTACAATGAGCAGTTCTTC. Translating it yields CATSRLQSAYNEQFF.

The chain employs TRBV30 and TRBJ1-2; D is uncertain. V lost 2 bases to trimming and J lost 3 bases, with 19 bases between them. This CDR3 region has 16 residues. The germline CDR1 and CDR2 sequences are GTSNPN and SVGIG (reference sequence). For the CDR3, the DNA is TGTGCCTGGAGTCGGAAGGGTTTGAGGTTGGACTATGGCTACACCTTC. Protein: CAWSRKGLRLDYGYTF.

This clonotype was seen a few times. A clone one base away is much larger, so this may be a read error. The chain uses TRBV4-1 and TRBJ2-1, with D unclear. The V end lost 4 bases, the J end lost 9 bases, and 10 bases lay between the germline ends. This CDR3 has 12 residues. Germline CDR1 reads MGHRA; CDR2 reads YSYEKL. CDR3 DNA: TGCGCCAGCAGCCGTGGACGAGCTGAGCAGTTCTTC. Translating gives CASSRGRAEQFF.

The chain combines TRBV28 with TRBJ2-7; D is perhaps TRBD2 (6 bases). Per germline, CDR1 MDHEN and CDR2 SYDVKM. V lost 6 bases to trimming and J lost 3 bases, with 18 bases between them. The CDR3 totals 15 residues. CDR3 residues: CASRRGTNNHYEQYF. The DNA of the CDR3 is TGTGCCAGCAGACGCGGGACCAACAACCACTACGAGCAGTACTTC. Full variable domain (rest looked up from reference TRBV28 and TRBJ2-7): DVKVTQSSRYLVKRTGEKVFLECVQDMDHENMFWYRQDPGLGLRLIYFSYDVKMKEKGDIPEGYSVSREKKERFSLILESASTNQTSMYLCASRRGTNNHYEQYFGPGTRLTVT.